This T cell receptor beta chain was retrieved from a study of shared T cell receptors in the human thymus (dated by TCRdb to the early 2020s). Regarding the study in general: The study examined how the human thymus generates shared, self-reactive T-cell receptor alpha chains.

CDR1 and CDR2, per the germline V gene, are MNHEY and SVGAGI. V is shortened by 4 bases, J by 4 bases, and the region joining them spans 14 bases. The CDR3 runs 15 residues from the cysteine to the phenylalanine. Only CDR3 DNA remains: 45 bases, in frame from the first base. Points on this clone: The clone's antigen remains unknown. No base qualities exist here, and no much larger clone lies one base off it.

Library preparation employed the immunoSEQ multiplex PCR assay. Not all clones reach the TCRdb copy of this immuneACCESS table, which keeps in-frame sequences only. Checked studies attribute under half of the gap to unresolved V genes and leave the rest unexplained. The sample contains 540,000 or so clones, 75% to 85% of them found a single time. 0.013% of the sample goes to the ten largest clones. This sample also appeared in a second study, on human thymus T cells. That second report states: In Finland, the donors were immunologically healthy infants who were having open corrective cardiac surgery for congenital heart defects. Thymus tissue was obtained as surgical resects removed during corrective cardiac surgery. Biased V and J gene segment usage appeared to be present in both thymic and peripheral blood repertoires. According to the related research, thymic TCR repertoires were highly overlapping among unrelated individuals. The study used 7 to 9 infant thymus samples plus four related peripheral blood samples to characterize TCR alpha and beta repertoires. Donor ages ranging from 7 to 244 days were recorded, and more than 5 male and a couple of female infants were included in the cohort. Thymocytes were freed from the tissue by mechanical means and kept at -70 degrees C as pellets of about 9-30 million cells. Genomic DNA was extracted from frozen cell pellets with a QIAsymphony instrument. The immunoSEQ multiplex PCR assay was used to amplify the TCRB and TCRAD loci from a standardized quantity of quality-controlled genomic DNA. The amplicons covered the V(D)J region and were long enough to include the CDR3 and to identify the V and J genes. Through the commercial immunoSEQ service, the amplicons were sequenced on an Illumina platform. Corrections for primer bias and sequencing errors followed previously described methods, while TCRAD and TCRB definitions were based on the IMGT database. immunoSEQ Analyzer 3.0 and VDJTools were used for repertoire analysis, which covered basic statistics, V/J segment usage, diversity estimates, rarefaction and pairwise overlap. Chao1, ChaoE, Efron-Thisted, Shannon and inverse Simpson indices were used to estimate diversity, which was also estimated on datasets down-sampled to the smallest sample. Repertoire overlap used strict matching of CDR3 nucleotide sequence, V gene and J gene, with Jaccard-based multidimensional scaling clustering. On average, roughly 740,000 unique TCRB clonotypes were obtained from thymus samples, compared with about 84,000 from blood samples.

The receptor was derived from a boy less than two years old with a congenital heart defect. Donor details come from another sample of the same person, matched by shared clones. The sequencing sample was made of thymocytes. The sequence joins TRBV6-5 to TRBJ1-3; TRBD1 is a possible D gene, resting on 5 matching bases. CDR3 protein: CASSLRRGNGNTIYF. The sequenced DNA is TGTGCCAGCAGTTTAAGAAGGGGCAACGGAAACACCATATATTTT.